This entry lists 4 T cell receptor beta chains sequenced from one sample in a study of blood T cell repertoires in COVID-19. The table came from immunoSEQ multiplex PCR; TCRdb's copy has only in-frame clones and leaves some out. The table has about 230,000 clones, under 90% seen once; the top ten hold approximately 2%. Sample: PBMCs or T cells enriched from blood (not recorded which). Receptors were obtained from a man aged 60 to 75 who had recovered from COVID-19.

The chain combines TRBV5-1 with TRBJ2-3; TRBD1 might be the D (6 bases). There are 14 residues in the CDR3. The germline CDR1 and CDR2 sequences are SGHRS and YFSETQ. The V end lost 4 bases, the J end lost 4 bases, and 13 bases lay between the germline ends. The chain's CDR3 is CASSRGQESDTQYF. The CDR3 nucleotides read TGCGCCAGCAGCCGGGGACAAGAATCAGATACGCAGTATTTT.

This chain connects TRBV24-1 to TRBJ2-7; D is ambiguous. Looked up from germline, CDR1 is KGHDR and CDR2 is SFDVKD. V gave up 3 bases and J gave up 5 bases, with 7 bases separating them. There are 12 residues in the CDR3. CDR3 sequence: CATSDEANEQYF. The DNA of the CDR3 is TGTGCCACCAGTGATGAGGCTAACGAGCAGTACTTC.

This rearrangement joins TRBV7-9 to TRBJ1-4, with 7 bases matching TRBD1. Trimming at V came to 2 bases and at J to 7 bases, leaving 4 bases not matched to a gene. This CDR3 has 14 residues. CDR1 SEHNR and CDR2 FQNEAQ come from the germline V gene (reference sequence). The CDR3 here is CASSLTGAVEKLFF. The CDR3 DNA reads as TGTGCCAGCAGCTTAACAGGGGCGGTTGAAAAACTGTTTTTT.

V usage is TRBV10-3 and J usage is TRBJ1-5, with D possibly matching TRBD1 (5 bases). CDR1 ENHRY and CDR2 SYGVKD come from the germline V gene. This CDR3 is built from 13 residues. V was pared by 5 bases and J by 5 bases, with 10 bases between. CDR3 bases: TGTGCCATCAGTAAGGACATGGATCAGCCCCAGCATTTT. Translating gives CAISKDMDQPQHF.